The 17 T cell receptor beta chains below were found in one sample sequenced in a study of cytomegalovirus exposure and HLA in healthy donors. Both 60 Vbeta primers and 13 Jbeta primers went into the PCR. Using immunoSEQ multiplex PCR, the repertoire was profiled, and TCRdb retains in-frame clones only, with some absent. The sample has almost 200,000 clones; roughly 85% are singletons. The specimen sequenced was PBMCs. The receptor source for this set is a woman aged 45 to 65 in good health and CMV-seronegative.

This clone was found a few times. This chain links TRBV28 with TRBJ1-2; no firm D call. Germline V CDR1 and CDR2: MDHEN, SYDVKM. This CDR3 spans 13 amino acids. Trimming removed 7 bases at V and 3 bases at J, with 12 bases between. The CDR3 loop reads CASNLGTDYGYTF. As DNA, the CDR3 is TGTGCCAGCAACCTAGGAACGGACTATGGCTACACCTTC.

This chain links TRBV19 with TRBJ1-2; 7 bases are a match to TRBD1. This CDR3 region has 14 residues. V gave up 7 bases and J gave up 4 bases; unmatched junction bases: 9. CDR1 is LNHDA and CDR2 is SQIVND in the germline V gene (reference sequence). The CDR3 DNA follows: TGTGCCAGTAACTACAGGGGAGAAAGCTATGGCTACACCTTC. It encodes CASNYRGESYGYTF.

This clone was detected only a few times. V usage is TRBV9 and J usage is TRBJ2-6; 8 bases fit TRBD1. The J segment lost 0 bases and the V segment lost 0 bases, leaving 8 bases of the junction unmatched. The CDR3 is 19 residues long. CDR1 SGDLS and CDR2 YYNGEE come from the germline V gene. CDR3 nucleotide sequence: TGTGCCAGCAGCGTAGGGAGTGGGACAGGCCTCTCTGGGGCCAACGTCCTGACTTTC. Amino acids: CASSVGSGTGLSGANVLTF.

This CDR3 reads CASSSPGSGNTIYF. The CDR3 DNA is TGTGCCAGCAGCTCCCCCGGCTCTGGAAACACCATATATTTT. The chain combines TRBV28 with TRBJ1-3; D is unclear. The germline V gene has CDR1 MDHEN and CDR2 SYDVKM. The CDR3 has 14 amino acids. Trimming pared 6 bases from V and 0 bases from J, leaving 9 bases between.

The chain employs TRBV7-7 and TRBJ2-5, with D possibly being TRBD2 (5 bases). The CDR3 is 14 amino acids. V lost 3 bases and J 2 bases, leaving 10 bases between the germline ends. Germline-derived CDR1 and CDR2 are SSHAT and FNYEAQ (reference sequence). CDR3 sequence reads: CASSFSSAQETQYF. CDR3 coding DNA: TGTGCCAGCAGCTTTAGTAGCGCTCAAGAGACCCAGTACTTC.

As for this clone: At one of its ends the junction is not consistent with the germline gene, which may arise from a read error. The V gene is TRBV5-4, the J gene TRBJ1-2; a possible D gene is TRBD1 (6 bases). CDR1 and CDR2 (germline): SGHNT, YYREEE (reference sequence). The CDR3 sequence is 13 residues long. This chain's CDR3 is CASILEGGYGYTF. The CDR3 DNA sequence: TGTGCCAGCATCTTGGAAGGGGGCTATGGCTACACCTTC.

V is TRBV6-5 and J is TRBJ2-2; a possible D gene is TRBD2 (5 bases). V was pared by 0 bases and J by 5 bases, with 13 bases between. Germline V lookup: CDR1 MNHEY, CDR2 SVGAGI. This CDR3 region has 16 residues. The CDR3 spells CASSYSILRATGELFF. CDR3 DNA: TGTGCCAGCAGTTACTCGATTCTGAGGGCGACCGGGGAGCTGTTTTTT.

This rearrangement joins TRBV6-1 to TRBJ2-7, with TRBD2 matching over 7 bases. The J segment lost 0 bases and the V segment lost 8 bases, leaving 4 bases of the junction unmatched. The CDR3 covers 13 residues. Germline CDR1 reads MNHNS; CDR2 reads SASEGT. The CDR3 loop is CASAGTNSYEQYF. CDR3 in DNA: TGTGCCAGCGCCGGGACTAACTCCTACGAGCAGTACTTC.

This chain links TRBV27 with TRBJ1-1; D is unresolved. The germline V gene has CDR1 MNHEY and CDR2 SMNVEV (reference sequence). CDR3 length equals 13 residues. The V gene lost 6 bases and the J gene lost 0 bases, with 8 bases spanning the gap. CDR3 DNA: TGTGCCAGCAGAGATTACATGAACACTGAAGCTTTCTTT. This encodes CASRDYMNTEAFF.

The rearrangement joins TRBV4-1 to TRBJ1-3; a weak D match, TRBD1 (6 bases). This CDR3 contains 15 residues. Between the trimmed V and J ends, which lost 2 bases and 1 base, there was a span of 9 bases. Germline V gene sequence: CDR1 MGHRA, CDR2 YSYEKL. This chain's CDR3 is CASSQTGNSGNTIYF. Here the CDR3 DNA reads TGCGCCAGCAGCCAAACAGGGAATTCTGGAAACACCATATATTTT.

V usage is TRBV5-1 and J usage is TRBJ2-1; 8 nucleotides align to TRBD1. Germline V gives CDR1 SGHRS, CDR2 YFSETQ. The length of the CDR3 is 18 residues. Unmatched junction bases numbered 14, after V lost 0 bases and J lost 6 bases. The chain's CDR3 is CASSLVTRTGSRSNEQFF. In DNA, the CDR3 is TGCGCCAGCAGCTTGGTTACTAGGACAGGGAGTAGGTCCAATGAGCAGTTCTTC.

The genes are TRBV5-4 and TRBJ2-1; maybe TRBD1 (6 bases). In germline, CDR1 is SGHNT, CDR2 YYREEE (reference sequence). The CDR3 totals 16 residues. Trimming pared 1 base from V and 6 bases from J, leaving 17 bases between. The CDR3 DNA reads TGTGCCAGCAGCTTGAGTGGCACTTTAGGGGGCAATGAGCAGTTCTTC. Its translation: CASSLSGTLGGNEQFF.

The CDR3 DNA reads as TGTGCCAGCAGCCAGGACAGGGGAGACTACAATGAGCAGTTCTTC. Its translation is CASSQDRGDYNEQFF. The V call is TRBV6-5, the J call TRBJ2-1; 9 nucleotides line up with TRBD1. CDR1 MNHEY and CDR2 SVGAGI come from the germline V gene. Trimming removed 6 bases from V and 3 bases from J; junction bases left unmatched: 6. The CDR3 covers 15 residues.

V gene TRBV2 combines with J gene TRBJ2-5; D uncertain. The germline V gene encodes CDR1 SNHLY and CDR2 FYNNEI. There are 14 residues in the CDR3. Between the trimmed V and J ends, which lost 8 bases and 4 bases, there was a span of 17 bases. The chain's CDR3 is CASQHQGVRETQYF. The CDR3 coding sequence is TGTGCCAGCCAGCACCAAGGAGTCAGAGAGACCCAGTACTTC.

This chain connects TRBV28 to TRBJ2-7; 9 bases line up with TRBD1. Germline CDR1 and CDR2: MDHEN and SYDVKM. This CDR3 comprises 14 residues. With V trimmed by 1 base and J by 6 bases, 4 bases remained unmatched. The CDR3 coding sequence is TGTGCCAGCAGTTTATCCGGGACAGGGCTCGAGCAGTACTTC. Protein product: CASSLSGTGLEQYF.

The chain recombines TRBV5-1 with TRBJ2-5, with D perhaps matching TRBD1 (5 bases). Trimming removed 3 bases from V and 9 bases from J, with 12 bases in between. This CDR3 has 12 residues. CDR1 is SGHRS and CDR2 is YFSETQ in the germline V gene. The CDR3 sequence is CASSSLGAAQYF. The CDR3 bases are TGCGCCAGCAGCTCCCTTGGGGCGGCCCAGTACTTC.

The V gene is TRBV6-1, the J gene TRBJ2-5; a weak D match, TRBD2 (6 bases). CDR3 length: 15 residues. The V end lost 5 bases, the J end lost 6 bases, and 19 bases lay between the germline ends. Germline CDR1 reads MNHNS; CDR2 reads SASEGT. CDR3 sequence: CASSPWGEMVKTQYF. CDR3 in DNA: TGTGCCAGCAGTCCCTGGGGGGAAATGGTGAAGACCCAGTACTTC.